These T cell receptor beta chains were read from a single sample in a study of shared clonotypes between healthy human individuals. Assay: immunoSEQ multiplex PCR; the TCRdb copy retains only in-frame clones and omits some. The sample lists about 1.9 million clones, 93% occurring once. Sequenced input: naive CD8+ T cells from PBMCs. These receptors originate from a young man in good health. Some clones in this sample may be carry-over from other donors' samples. Both conserved end residues are part of each CDR3. Fields, in order: V gene, clone size, D gene, J gene, CDR3 protein, CDR3 DNA. The D gene is left open where the match is weak. Part of the rows lack a size; the others show once, few, many or a class for expanded clones.

>TRBV5-4|NA|TRBD1|TRBJ1-3
CASSLAQDRANRHTIYF
TGTGCCAGCAGCTTGGCCCAGGACAGGGCAAACCGGCACACCATATATTTT
>TRBV7-9|NA|TRBD1|TRBJ2-7
CASSSGTGRAYEQYF
TGTGCCAGCAGCTCAGGGACAGGGCGAGCCTACGAGCAGTACTTC
>TRBV7-9|NA|NA|TRBJ2-2
CASSWSGTGELFF
TGTGCCAGCAGCTGGTCAGGGACCGGGGAGCTGTTTTTT
>TRBV7-8|NA|NA|TRBJ2-7
CASSLAVLGAEQYF
TGTGCCAGCAGCTTAGCCGTTCTAGGGGCCGAGCAGTACTTC
>TRBV27|NA|TRBD2|TRBJ2-7
CASSPIAGLYEQYF
TGTGCCAGCAGTCCAATAGCGGGGCTCTACGAGCAGTACTTC
>TRBV7-9|NA|TRBD1|TRBJ2-4
CASSQQGSKNIQYF
TGTGCCAGCAGTCAACAGGGGAGCAAAAACATTCAGTACTTC
>TRBV27|NA|NA|TRBJ1-2
CASSPEGGAYNYGYTF
TGTGCCAGCAGTCCCGAGGGGGGGGCCTATAACTATGGCTACACCTTC
>TRBV11-2|NA|TRBD2|TRBJ2-7
CASSFLAGGPGEQYF
TGTGCCAGCAGCTTCCTAGCGGGAGGGCCTGGGGAGCAGTACTTC
>TRBV30|few|NA|TRBJ2-7
CAWSVAGAGYEQYF
TGTGCCTGGAGTGTTGCAGGGGCGGGGTACGAGCAGTACTTC
>TRBV28|NA|TRBD1|TRBJ1-1
CASSSPSTGVDTEAFF
TGTGCCAGCAGTTCCCCCTCAACAGGGGTCGATACTGAAGCTTTCTTT
>TRBV28|NA|NA|TRBJ1-5
CASSSERDIQPQHF
TGTGCCAGCAGTTCGGAGCGGGACATTCAGCCCCAGCATTTT
>TRBV5-6|NA|NA|TRBJ1-1
CASSPYGNPRMNTEAFF
TGTGCCAGCAGCCCCTACGGGAACCCCAGGATGAACACTGAAGCTTTCTTT
>TRBV14|once|TRBD2|TRBJ2-7
CASSQESGRYEQYF
TGTGCCAGCAGCCAAGAGAGCGGGAGATACGAGCAGTACTTC
>TRBV28|NA|NA|TRBJ2-7
CASSPSTVLFEQYF
TGTGCCAGCAGCCCTTCCACAGTTCTCTTCGAGCAGTACTTC